This T cell receptor beta chain was profiled in a study of blood T cell repertoires in COVID-19. Original analysis: Amplification from reference gene primers served as the basis for estimated nucleated cell counts. Clones were read by immunoSEQ multiplex PCR, and TCRdb kept only the in-frame ones, dropping some. V and J calls and clone size are as listed in that table; D and trimming were resolved from the DNA. The sample includes a few hundred thousand clones, about 82% seen only once; the top ten take roughly 10%. CDR3 size: 14 residues. Trimming pared 4 bases from V and 0 bases from J, leaving 9 bases between. The germline V gene encodes CDR1 SGHRS and CDR2 YFSETQ.

The sequencing sample was made of peripheral blood. This sequence originates from a woman of 80 years or more with acute or convalescent COVID-19. The chain combines TRBV5-1 with TRBJ2-3; D not certain. The DNA of the CDR3 is TGCGCCAGCAGCCTAGAGCCTAGCACAGATACGCAGTATTTT. Translation: CASSLEPSTDTQYF.